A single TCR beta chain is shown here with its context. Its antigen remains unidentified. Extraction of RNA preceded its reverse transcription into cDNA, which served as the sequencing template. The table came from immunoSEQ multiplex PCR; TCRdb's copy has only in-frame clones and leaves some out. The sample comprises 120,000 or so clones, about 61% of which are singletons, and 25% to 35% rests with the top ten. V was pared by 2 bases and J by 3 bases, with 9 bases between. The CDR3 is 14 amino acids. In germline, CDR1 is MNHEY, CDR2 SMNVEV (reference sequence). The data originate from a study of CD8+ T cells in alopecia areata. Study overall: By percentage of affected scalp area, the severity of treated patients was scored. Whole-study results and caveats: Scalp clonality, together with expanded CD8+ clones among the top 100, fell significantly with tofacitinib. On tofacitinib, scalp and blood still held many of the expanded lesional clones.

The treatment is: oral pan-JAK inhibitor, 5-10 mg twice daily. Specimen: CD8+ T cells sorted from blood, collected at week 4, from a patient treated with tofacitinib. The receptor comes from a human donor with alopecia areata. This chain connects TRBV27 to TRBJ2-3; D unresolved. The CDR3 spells CASSLTSLTDTQYF. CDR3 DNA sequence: TGTGCCAGCAGTTTAACCTCCCTTACAGATACGCAGTATTTT.